These 2 T cell receptor beta chains came from one sample sequenced in a study of T cell changes during pregnancy in multiple sclerosis. The table came from immunoSEQ multiplex PCR; TCRdb's copy has only in-frame clones and leaves some out. The sample contains tens of thousands of clones, about nine tenths of which appear only once. Here the sequenced sample was CD8+ T cells from peripheral blood mononuclear cells, taken before pregnancy. All receptors derive from a female donor with multiple sclerosis, enrolled in a pregnancy study.

The chain joins TRBV5-4 to TRBJ2-2; possible D gene TRBD2, 5 bases. The CDR3 loop spans 15 amino acids. Germline values: CDR1 SGHNT, CDR2 YYREEE (reference sequence). The ends were cut back, 3 bases at V and 4 bases at J, with 13 bases in the middle. The CDR3 nucleotides are TGTGCCAGCAGCTCGCTATTAGGGAGCACCGGGGAGCTGTTTTTT. This codes for CASSSLLGSTGELFF. Supplemented by reference TRBV5-4 and TRBJ2-2, the full variable domain reads ETGVTQSPTHLIKTRGQQVTLRCSSQSGHNTVSWYQQALGQGPQFIFQYYREEENGRGNFPPRFSGLQFPNYSSELNVNALELDDSALYLCASSSLLGSTGELFFGEGSRLTVL.

CDR3 sequence: CASRLAGGVDTQYF. The CDR3 DNA reads TGTGCCAGCAGACTAGCGGGGGGAGTAGATACGCAGTATTTT. This chain joins TRBV7-9 and TRBJ2-3; TRBD2 matches 12 bases. V lost 6 bases and J lost 5; bases outside the gene matches: 3. The CDR3 is 14 amino acids. Germline CDR1 and CDR2: SEHNR and FQNEAQ (reference sequence). The full variable domain, rest sourced from reference TRBV7-9 and TRBJ2-3, is DTGVSQNPRHKITKRGQNVTFRCDPISEHNRLYWYRQTLGQGPEFLTYFQNEAQLEKSRLLSDRFSAERPKGSFSTLEIQRTEQGDSAMYLCASRLAGGVDTQYFGPGTRLTVL.